This TCR beta chain was retrieved from a study of T cells in Graves' hyperthyroidism and ophthalmopathy. General study points: Stable hyperthyroidism was told apart from ophthalmopathy by a model built on 13 V-J features.

This CDR3 spans 13 amino acids. Germline CDR1 SGHKS, CDR2 YYEKEE (reference sequence). J lost 5 bases, V lost 7 bases, and 4 bases had no gene match. TCR beta CDR3 region amplification was performed from RNA transcripts. Initially, a first-round RT-PCR of the TCR CDR3 employed the HTBI primer set. TCRdb fed the multiplex PCR reads into MiXCR, producing one record per CDR3 protein. Of fewer than 450,000 distinct CDR3 sequences in the sample, about a sixth are singletons; the top ten hold 34%. Comments on this clonotype: No antigen is known for it.

The receptor's source is a woman in her twenties or thirties with Graves' hyperthyroidism that later progressed to Graves' ophthalmopathy. The sample consisted of blood. The chain uses TRBV5-5 and TRBJ2-1; TRBD1 aligns across 9 bases. DNA of the CDR3: TGTGCCAGCTTTCGGACAGGGGACAATGAGCAGTTCTTC. Protein sequence: CASFRTGDNEQFF.